The next 10 T cell receptor beta chains were all read from a single sample in a study of blood T cell repertoires in COVID-19. TCRdb's table, derived via immunoSEQ multiplex PCR, lists solely in-frame clones and lacks some. The sample gives some 120,000 clones, roughly 79% of which show up once; more than 9% is in the top ten. The material sequenced was peripheral blood. Receptors originate from a human donor in a cohort sampled during active COVID-19.

V is TRBV5-6 and J is TRBJ1-2, with TRBD1 matching 9 bases. This CDR3 contains 13 residues. V shed 3 bases, J shed 7 bases, and the junction held 4 bases outside the gene matches. Germline lookup yields CDR1 SGHDT and CDR2 YYEEEE. The CDR3 is CASSSTGGSGYTF. In nucleotides, the CDR3 is TGTGCCAGCAGCTCAACAGGGGGCTCTGGCTACACCTTC.

V is TRBV12-3 or TRBV12-4 and J is TRBJ2-1; 8 bases match TRBD2. The CDR3 consists of 13 residues. Losses at the gene ends were 6 bases for V and 7 bases for J; bases not matched to a gene: 5. The CDR3 loop reads CASSRTSRNEQFF. The CDR3 DNA is TGTGCCAGCAGCCGGACTAGCCGGAATGAGCAGTTCTTC.

The rearrangement joins TRBV5-4 to TRBJ2-1; 8 nucleotides match TRBD2. J lost 6 bases, V lost 2 bases, and 4 bases had no gene match. This CDR3 has 14 residues. CDR1 and CDR2 from the germline V gene are SGHNT and YYREEE (reference sequence). Here the CDR3 reads CASSFWAGGNEQFF. The CDR3 nucleotides are TGTGCCAGCAGCTTTTGGGCGGGAGGCAATGAGCAGTTCTTC.

V is TRBV6-5 and J is TRBJ1-1; tentatively, D is TRBD1 (5 bases). V was pared by 0 bases and J by 3 bases, with 5 bases between. The germline CDR1 and CDR2 sequences are MNHEY and SVGAGI. The CDR3 extends over 13 amino acids. The CDR3 loop is CASSYSTDTEAFF. CDR3 DNA: TGTGCCAGCAGTTACTCGACAGACACTGAAGCTTTCTTT.

The V call is TRBV6-5, the J call TRBJ1-4, with 9 bases aligning to TRBD1. J lost 7 bases, V lost 5 bases, and 5 bases had no gene match. The CDR3 totals 14 residues. CDR1 and CDR2 from the germline V gene are MNHEY and SVGAGI. The CDR3 sequence is CASSPPGQGEKLFF. The DNA of the CDR3 is TGTGCCAGCAGTCCCCCGGGACAGGGTGAAAAACTGTTTTTT.

V usage is TRBV4-1 and J usage is TRBJ2-5; 8 bases agree with TRBD2. V lost 2 bases, J lost 0 bases, and 5 bases stayed unmatched. CDR3 length equals 16 residues. Per the germline V gene, CDR1 is MGHRA and CDR2 is YSYEKL. The CDR3 nucleotides are TGCGCCAGCAGCCAACCCGGGGGGGAGCACCAAGAGACCCAGTACTTC. Translation: CASSQPGGEHQETQYF.

The rearrangement links TRBV27 to TRBJ1-1; 8 positions match TRBD1. Germline values: CDR1 MNHEY, CDR2 SMNVEV (reference sequence). This CDR3 spans 15 amino acids. V gave up 6 bases and J gave up 5 bases; unmatched junction bases: 11. The CDR3 loop reads CASSPRTRQGTEAFF. DNA for the CDR3: TGTGCCAGCAGCCCTCGGACACGACAGGGGACTGAAGCTTTCTTT.

V usage is TRBV20-1 and J usage is TRBJ1-4, with 7 bases aligning to TRBD1. Germline V gene sequence: CDR1 DFQATT, CDR2 SNEGSKA (reference sequence). The CDR3 contains 16 residues. The J segment lost 5 bases and the V segment lost 3 bases, leaving 12 bases of the junction unmatched. This CDR3 is CSASLPNRGINEKLFF. Here the CDR3 DNA reads TGCAGTGCTAGTCTTCCTAACAGGGGAATAAATGAAAAACTGTTTTTT.

The sample holds one count of this clone. The CDR3 here is CAISGPDRGEAFF. The CDR3 region has the DNA TGTGCCATCAGTGGACCAGACAGGGGCGAAGCTTTCTTT. The rearrangement links TRBV10-3 to TRBJ1-1, with 8 bases identical to TRBD1. Germline assignment: CDR1 ENHRY and CDR2 SYGVKD. V dropped 4 bases and J dropped 8; count of bases not matched to a gene: 6. The CDR3 length is 13 residues.

The chain has TRBV6-6 and TRBJ1-2, with D hard to call. The germline V gene encodes CDR1 MNHNY and CDR2 SVGAGI (reference sequence). V was cut by 4 bases and J by 2 bases, with 14 bases left in between. The CDR3 contains 15 residues. CDR3 residues: CASSWVSTANYGYTF. CDR3 sequence (DNA): TGTGCCAGCAGTTGGGTTAGTACAGCAAACTATGGCTACACCTTC.